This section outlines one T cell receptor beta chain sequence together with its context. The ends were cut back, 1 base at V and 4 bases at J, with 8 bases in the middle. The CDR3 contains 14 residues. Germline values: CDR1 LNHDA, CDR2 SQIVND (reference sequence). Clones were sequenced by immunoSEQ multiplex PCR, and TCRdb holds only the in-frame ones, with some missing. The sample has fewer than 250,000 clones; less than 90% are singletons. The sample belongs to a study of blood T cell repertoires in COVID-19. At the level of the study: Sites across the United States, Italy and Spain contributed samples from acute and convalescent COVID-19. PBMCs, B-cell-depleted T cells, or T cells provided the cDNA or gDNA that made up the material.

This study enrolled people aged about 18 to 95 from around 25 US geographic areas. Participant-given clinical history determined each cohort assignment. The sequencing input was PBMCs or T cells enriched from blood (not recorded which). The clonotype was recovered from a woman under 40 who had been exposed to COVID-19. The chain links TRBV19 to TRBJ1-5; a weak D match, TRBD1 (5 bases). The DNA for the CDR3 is TGTGCCAGTAGTATAGTGGGGGGAAATCAGCCCCAGCATTTT. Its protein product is CASSIVGGNQPQHF.